This TCR beta chain was profiled in a study of cytomegalovirus exposure and HLA in healthy donors. Overall study findings and caveats: In a later analysis, HLA-C alleles had the fewest associated TCRs, DRB1 alleles the most. The productive fraction for most TCR beta V segments was about 90% or about 30% in an earlier analysis. Cytomegalovirus status was reportedly diagnosed by the classifier with high specificity and sensitivity.

The study ran its PCR with 60 Vbeta and 13 Jbeta primers. Authors' analysis steps: Later analysis identified some 88 million unique TCR beta chains, about 10 million shared. Here immunoSEQ multiplex PCR was the method, and the copy in TCRdb shows in-frame clones only, minus some. The DNA gave D and trimming, while V, J and clone size come from that table. The table records under 150,000 clones, 82% of them present only once. J lost 6 bases, V lost 7 bases, and 8 bases had no gene match. Germline CDR1 MNHNY, CDR2 SVGAGI (reference sequence). The CDR3 runs to 14 residues. A note on this clone: Its antigen remains unknown.

The clonotype was recovered from a woman aged 18 to 35 in good health and CMV-seronegative. The sequenced material came from PBMCs. The V gene is TRBV6-6, the J gene TRBJ1-5, with 8 bases lining up with TRBD1. CDR3 amino acids: CASIQGAQGQPQHF. Written as DNA, the CDR3 is TGTGCCAGCATTCAGGGGGCGCAGGGTCAGCCCCAGCATTTT.